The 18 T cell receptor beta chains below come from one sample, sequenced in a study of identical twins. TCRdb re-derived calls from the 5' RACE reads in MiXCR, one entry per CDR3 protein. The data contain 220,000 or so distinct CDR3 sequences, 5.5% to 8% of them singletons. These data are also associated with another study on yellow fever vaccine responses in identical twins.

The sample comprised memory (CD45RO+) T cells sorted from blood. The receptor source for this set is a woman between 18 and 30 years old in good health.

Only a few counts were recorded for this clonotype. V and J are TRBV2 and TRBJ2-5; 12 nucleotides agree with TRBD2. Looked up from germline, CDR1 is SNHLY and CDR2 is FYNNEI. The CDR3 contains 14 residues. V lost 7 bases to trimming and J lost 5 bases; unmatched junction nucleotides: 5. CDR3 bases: TGTGCCAGCACCCGGACTAGCGGGACTGAGACCCAGTACTTC. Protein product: CASTRTSGTETQYF. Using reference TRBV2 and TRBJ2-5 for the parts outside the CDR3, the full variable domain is EPEVTQTPSHQVTQMGQEVILRCVPISNHLYFYWYRQILGQKVEFLVSFYNNEISEKSEIFDDQFSVERPDGSNFTLKIRSTKLEDSAMYFCASTRTSGTETQYFGPGTRLLVL.

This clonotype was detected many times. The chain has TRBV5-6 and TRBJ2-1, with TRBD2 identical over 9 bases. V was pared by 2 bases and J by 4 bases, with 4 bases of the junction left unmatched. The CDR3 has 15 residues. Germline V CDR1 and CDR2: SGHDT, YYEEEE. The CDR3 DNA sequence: TGTGCCAGCAGCTTCGCGGGAGGGCCATACAATGAGCAGTTCTTC. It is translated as CASSFAGGPYNEQFF.

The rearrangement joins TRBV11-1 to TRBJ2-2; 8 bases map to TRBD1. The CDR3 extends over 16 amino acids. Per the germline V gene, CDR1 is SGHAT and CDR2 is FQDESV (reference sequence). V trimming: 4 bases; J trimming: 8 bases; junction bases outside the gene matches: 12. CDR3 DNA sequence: TGTGCCAGCAGCTCCAGAAGGACAGGGACGGTTGGGGAGCTGTTTTTT. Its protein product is CASSSRRTGTVGELFF.

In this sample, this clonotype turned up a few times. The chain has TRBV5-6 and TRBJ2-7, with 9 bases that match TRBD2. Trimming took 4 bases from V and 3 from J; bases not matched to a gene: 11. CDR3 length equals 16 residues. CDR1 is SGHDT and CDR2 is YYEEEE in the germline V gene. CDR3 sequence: CASSHLTGLAYYEQYF. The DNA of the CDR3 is TGTGCCAGCAGCCATCTTACGGGACTAGCTTACTACGAGCAGTACTTC.

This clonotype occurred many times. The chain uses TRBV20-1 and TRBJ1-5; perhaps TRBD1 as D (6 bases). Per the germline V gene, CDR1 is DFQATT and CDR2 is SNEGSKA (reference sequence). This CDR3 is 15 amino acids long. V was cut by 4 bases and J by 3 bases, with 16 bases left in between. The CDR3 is CSAKRTAEYNQPQHF. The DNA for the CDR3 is TGCAGTGCTAAGCGGACAGCGGAGTACAATCAGCCCCAGCATTTT.

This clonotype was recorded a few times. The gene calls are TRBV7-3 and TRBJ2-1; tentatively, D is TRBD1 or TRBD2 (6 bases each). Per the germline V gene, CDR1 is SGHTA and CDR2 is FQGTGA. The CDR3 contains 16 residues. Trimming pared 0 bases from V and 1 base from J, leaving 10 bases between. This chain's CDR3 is CASSLTGGLSYNEQFF. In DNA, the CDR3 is TGTGCCAGCAGCTTAACGGGGGGCCTTTCCTACAATGAGCAGTTCTTC.

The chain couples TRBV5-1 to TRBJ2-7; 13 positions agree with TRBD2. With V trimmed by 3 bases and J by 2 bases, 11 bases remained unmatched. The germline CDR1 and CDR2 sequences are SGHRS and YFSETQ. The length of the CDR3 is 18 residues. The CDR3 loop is CASSSRTSGRTLPYEQYF. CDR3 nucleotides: TGCGCCAGCAGCTCCCGGACTAGCGGGAGAACCCTCCCCTACGAGCAGTACTTC.

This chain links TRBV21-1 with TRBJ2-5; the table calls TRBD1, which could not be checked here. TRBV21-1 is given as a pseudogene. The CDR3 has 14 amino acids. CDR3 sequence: CASSKGSGGETQYF. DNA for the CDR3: TGTGCCAGCAGCAAAGGTTCAGGGGGGGAGACCCAGTACTTC.

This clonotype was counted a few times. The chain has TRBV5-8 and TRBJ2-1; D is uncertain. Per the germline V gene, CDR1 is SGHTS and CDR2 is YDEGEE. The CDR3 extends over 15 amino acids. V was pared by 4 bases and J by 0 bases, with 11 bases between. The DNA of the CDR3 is TGTGCCAGCAGCCGCTTCGCAAGCTCCTACAATGAGCAGTTCTTC. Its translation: CASSRFASSYNEQFF.

The CDR3 DNA sequence: TGCAGTGCCCTACCGGCTGCGGGGCTGTTTCGCAATGAGCAGTTCTTC. Its protein is CSALPAAGLFRNEQFF. The chain carries TRBV20-1 and TRBJ2-1; perhaps TRBD2 as D (6 bases). The CDR3 sequence is 16 residues long. CDR1 is DFQATT, CDR2 SNEGSKA, per germline (reference sequence). V lost 6 bases to trimming and J lost 6 bases, with 24 bases between them.

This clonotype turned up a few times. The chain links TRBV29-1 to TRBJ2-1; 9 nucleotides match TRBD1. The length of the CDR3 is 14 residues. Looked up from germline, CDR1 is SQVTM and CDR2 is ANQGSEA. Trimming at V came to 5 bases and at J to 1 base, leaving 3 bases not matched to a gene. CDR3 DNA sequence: TGCAGCGTTCGCGACAGGGGGTCCTACAATGAGCAGTTCTTC. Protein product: CSVRDRGSYNEQFF.

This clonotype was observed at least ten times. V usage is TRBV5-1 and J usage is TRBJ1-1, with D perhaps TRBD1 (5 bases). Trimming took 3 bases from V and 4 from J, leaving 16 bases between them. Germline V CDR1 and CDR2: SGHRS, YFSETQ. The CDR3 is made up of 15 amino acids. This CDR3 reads CASSSSDKGITEAFF. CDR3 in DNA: TGCGCCAGCAGCTCCTCGGACAAAGGGATCACTGAAGCTTTCTTT.

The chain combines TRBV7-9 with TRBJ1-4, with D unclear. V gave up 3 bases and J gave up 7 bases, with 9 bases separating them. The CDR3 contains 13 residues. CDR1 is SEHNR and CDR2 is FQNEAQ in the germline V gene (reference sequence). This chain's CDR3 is CASSLGNAEKLFF. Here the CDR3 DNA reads TGTGCCAGCAGCTTGGGGAATGCTGAAAAACTGTTTTTT.

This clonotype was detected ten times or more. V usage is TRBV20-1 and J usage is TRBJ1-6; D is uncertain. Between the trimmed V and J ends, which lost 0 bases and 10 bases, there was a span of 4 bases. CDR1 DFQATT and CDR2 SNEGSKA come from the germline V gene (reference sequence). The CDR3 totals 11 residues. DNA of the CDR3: TGCAGTGCTAGAGATAGGTCACCCCTCCACTTT. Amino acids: CSARDRSPLHF.

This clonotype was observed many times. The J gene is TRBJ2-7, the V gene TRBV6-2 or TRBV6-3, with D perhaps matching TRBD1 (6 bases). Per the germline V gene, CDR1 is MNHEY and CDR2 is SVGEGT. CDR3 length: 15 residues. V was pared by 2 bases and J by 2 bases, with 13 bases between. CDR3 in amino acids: CASSYPQTGTYEQYF. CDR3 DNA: TGTGCCAGCAGTTACCCCCAGACAGGTACCTACGAGCAGTACTTC.

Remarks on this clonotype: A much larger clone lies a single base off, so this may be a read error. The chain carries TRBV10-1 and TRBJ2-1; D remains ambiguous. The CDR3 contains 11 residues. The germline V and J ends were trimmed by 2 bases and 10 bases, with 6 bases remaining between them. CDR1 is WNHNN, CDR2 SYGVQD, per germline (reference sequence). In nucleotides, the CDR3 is TGCGCCAGCAGTGAGCGGTCCGAGCAGTTCTTC. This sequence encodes CASSERSEQFF.

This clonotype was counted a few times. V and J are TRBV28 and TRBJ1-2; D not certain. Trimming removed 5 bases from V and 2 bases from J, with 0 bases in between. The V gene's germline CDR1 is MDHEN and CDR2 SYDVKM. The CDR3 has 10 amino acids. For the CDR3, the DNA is TGTGCCAGCAGTAACTATGGCTACACCTTC. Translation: CASSNYGYTF.

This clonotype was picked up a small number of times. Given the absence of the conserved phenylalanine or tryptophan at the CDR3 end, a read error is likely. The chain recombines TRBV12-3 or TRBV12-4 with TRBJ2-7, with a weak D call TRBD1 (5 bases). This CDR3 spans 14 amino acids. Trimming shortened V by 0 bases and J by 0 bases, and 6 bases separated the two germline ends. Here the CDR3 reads CASSLAQGSYEQYL. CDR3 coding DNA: TGTGCCAGCAGTTTAGCGCAGGGCTCCTACGAGCAGTACCTC.